This TCR beta chain was retrieved from a study of blood T cell repertoires in COVID-19. Authors' analysis steps: Amplification with reference gene primers provided the estimates of nucleated cell counts. Sequencing used immunoSEQ multiplex PCR; TCRdb keeps in-frame clones, though not all of them. V, J and clone size reflect that table, while D and trimming were determined from the DNA. Seen here are under 250,000 clones, 70% to 90% observed once, and the top ten hold roughly 11%. The CDR3 loop spans 16 amino acids. The V and J ends lost 3 bases and 2 bases, in that order; junction bases with no gene match: 1. Germline V gene lookup returns CDR1 MNHEY and CDR2 SMNVEV (reference sequence).

The rearrangement joins TRBV27 to TRBJ2-1; 13 bases agree with TRBD2. Sequenced input: peripheral blood. This TCR was sampled from a man in his fifties with COVID-19, enrolled during active disease. The CDR3 DNA sequence: TGTGCCAGCAGTTTGACTAGCGGGGGGACCTACAATGAGCAGTTCTTC. It is translated as CASSLTSGGTYNEQFF.